This entry describes one T cell receptor beta chain. The data originate from a study of cytomegalovirus exposure and HLA in healthy donors. In germline, CDR1 is MNHNS, CDR2 SASEGT. V was clipped by 7 bases and J by 4 bases; unmatched bases: 5. The CDR3 is 13 amino acids. The data were produced by immunoSEQ multiplex PCR, yet TCRdb's version contains in-frame clones alone and is incomplete. The table records 120,000 to 150,000 clones, approximately 86% of them present only once. This TCR was recovered from a man aged 18 to 30 in good health and CMV-seropositive. Sequences were obtained from PBMCs. The chain combines TRBV6-1 with TRBJ1-2, with TRBD1 identical over 8 bases. This CDR3 is CASNPTGAYGYTF. In DNA, the CDR3 is TGTGCCAGCAATCCGACAGGGGCCTATGGCTACACCTTC.